This is a list of T cell receptor beta chains from one sample in a study of blood T cells in healthy people across ages. MiXCR was run by TCRdb on the 5' RACE reads, yielding one entry per CDR3 protein. The data hold 780,000 or so distinct CDR3 sequences, with roughly 50% observed a single time. The sample consisted of blood. The receptor set was obtained from a man aged 80 or over in good health. CDR3s include the opening cysteine and the closing phenylalanine or tryptophan. The order of the fields is D gene, J gene, clone size, V gene, CDR3 DNA, CDR3 protein. D genes are given only for firm matches. Clone size is given for some rows only: seen once, a few or many times, or a class if the clone is expanded.

>.|TRBJ2-3|.|TRBV5-6
TGTGCCAGCAGCCGCCCAGGGCCCGGAGAGGATACGCAGTATTTT
CASSRPGPGEDTQYF
>.|TRBJ2-1|few|TRBV5-1
TGCGCCAGCAGCTTGATCTTCGATGAGCAGTTCTTC
CASSLIFDEQFF
>.|TRBJ1-5|.|TRBV7-2
TGTGCCATCAGCTTAGGGGCTCAGCCCCAGCATTTT
CAISLGAQPQHF
>.|TRBJ1-1|.|TRBV6-2/TRBV6-3
TGTGCCAGCAGCCCCCGGGACACGGTGAACACTGAAGCTTTCTTT
CASSPRDTVNTEAFF
>.|TRBJ1-2|.|TRBV30
TGTGCCTGGGAAGCCATGGACCCCTATGGCTACACCTTC
CAWEAMDPYGYTF
>.|TRBJ2-3|.|TRBV7-2
TGTGCCAGCAGCTTAGCGACGGGCGGGGGCAACACAGATACGCAGTATTTT
CASSLATGGGNTDTQYF
>.|TRBJ1-1|.|TRBV28
TGTGCCAGCAGTTCCCCGGAGGGCGCTGAAGCTTTCTTT
CASSSPEGAEAFF
>.|TRBJ2-7|.|TRBV7-9
TGTGCCAGCAGCTTTCAAAGACACGAGCAGTACTTC
CASSFQRHEQYF
>TRBD1|TRBJ2-4|many|TRBV5-1
TGCGCCAGCAGCGCCCGACAGGGACGAAACATTCAGTACTTC
CASSARQGRNIQYF
>.|TRBJ2-1|.|TRBV3-1
TGTGCCAGCAGCCCAGGGGTAGGTGAGCAGTTCTTC
CASSPGVGEQFF
>.|TRBJ1-2|.|TRBV2
TGTGCCAGCAGTGTAGAGGGTTGGGGTGGCTACACCTTC
CASSVEGWGGYTF
>TRBD2|TRBJ2-5|few|TRBV20-1
TGCAGTGCCAACAGCCGGCTAGCGGGATTGTCGGAGACCCAGTACTTC
CSANSRLAGLSETQYF
>TRBD1|TRBJ2-3|.|TRBV29-1
TGCAGCGTGGGAGACAGGGGGAACAGATACGCGTATTTT
CSVGDRGNRYAYF
>.|TRBJ2-3|few|TRBV3-1
TGTGCCAGCATCCTACAGGGTTCAGATACGCAGTATTTT
CASILQGSDTQYF
>.|TRBJ2-7|.|TRBV12-3/TRBV12-4
TGTGCCAGCAGTCCCCTACGGCGGAGCTCCTACGAGCAGTACTTC
CASSPLRRSSYEQYF
>.|TRBJ2-3|few|TRBV4-1
TGCGCCAGCAGCCAAGCGGGAGCGCGATACGCGTATTTT
CASSQAGARYAYF
>.|TRBJ1-1|.|TRBV2
TGTGCCAGCGGGGAGGGATTCGGAACTGAAGCTTTCTTT
CASGEGFGTEAFF